The T cell receptor (beta chain) under discussion was sequenced for a study of T-cell reconstitution after alpha-beta-depleted transplantation in children. V was trimmed by 0 bases and J by 4 bases, leaving 14 bases between them. This CDR3 region has 15 residues. Germline CDR1 is DFQATT and CDR2 is SNEGSKA (reference sequence). This clonotype has a count of ten or more. As it was prepared, the TCRbeta library received unique molecular identifiers. TCRdb used MiXCR to reprocess the PCR reads, holding one entry per CDR3 protein. This sample has 70,000 to 95,000 distinct CDR3 sequences, with more than 10% found just once.

The source is a human donor who donated a stem cell graft to a child with inherited bone marrow failure. The chain uses TRBV20-1 and TRBJ2-3; possibly TRBD1 or TRBD2 for D (5 bases each). The starting material was PBMCs from the stem cell graft donor, obtained from the stem cell graft. The CDR3 here is CSARDPRGGSDTQYF. CDR3 in DNA: TGCAGTGCTAGAGATCCCCGGGGCGGGTCAGATACGCAGTATTTT.